These 26 T cell receptor beta chains were sequenced from one sample in a study of T cell responses to AZD1222 COVID-19 vaccine. Method: immunoSEQ multiplex PCR; TCRdb's copy keeps in-frame clones and lacks some. Found here are approximately 100,000 clones, 70% to 90% of them singletons; the top ten hold approximately 19%. The sequencing used peripheral blood, collected on day 0 of AZD1222 vaccination. The origin of the receptors is an adult in good health.

The chain combines TRBV5-1 with TRBJ2-7; D not certain. Between the trimmed V and J ends, which lost 0 bases and 2 bases, there was a span of 9 bases. Germline V lookup: CDR1 SGHRS, CDR2 YFSETQ. The CDR3 consists of 14 residues. Here the CDR3 reads CASSLGSGPYEQYF. The CDR3 region has the DNA TGCGCCAGCAGCTTGGGCTCAGGACCCTACGAGCAGTACTTC.

This rearrangement joins TRBV5-1 to TRBJ2-5; 8 bases match TRBD1. The V gene's germline CDR1 is SGHRS and CDR2 YFSETQ. This CDR3 is built from 15 residues. The V segment lost 3 bases and the J segment 2 bases; nucleotides outside the gene matches: 6. CDR3 amino acids: CASSSTGGRQETQYF. In DNA form, the CDR3 reads TGCGCCAGCAGCTCAACAGGGGGGAGGCAAGAGACCCAGTACTTC.

The chain employs TRBV7-3 and TRBJ1-1; D remains ambiguous. The germline CDR1 and CDR2 sequences are SGHTA and FQGTGA. V lost 2 bases and J 0 bases, leaving 10 bases between the germline ends. This CDR3 is 15 amino acids long. The CDR3 DNA follows: TGTGCCAGCAGCTTAGACGGACTCATGAACACTGAAGCTTTCTTT. Amino acid sequence: CASSLDGLMNTEAFF.

The chain has TRBV2 and TRBJ1-1; D ambiguous. Trimming took 8 bases from V and 0 from J, leaving 10 bases between them. The length of the CDR3 is 13 residues. Germline V gene sequence: CDR1 SNHLY, CDR2 FYNNEI. CDR3 sequence: CASLQPMNTEAFF. DNA for the CDR3: TGTGCCAGCTTACAGCCCATGAACACTGAAGCTTTCTTT.

Of note for this clone: At one of its ends the junction is not consistent with the germline gene, which may arise from a read error. The chain joins TRBV7-7 to TRBJ2-2; 8 nucleotides align to TRBD2. This CDR3 contains 17 residues. Germline V gene sequence: CDR1 SSHAT, CDR2 FNYEAQ (reference sequence). The CDR3 here is CASSLARVAGCSGELFF. CDR3 nucleotides: TGTGCTAGCAGCTTAGCGCGGGTAGCGGGGTGCAGCGGGGAGCTGTTTTTT.

The chain employs TRBV7-7 and TRBJ1-2, with D unclear. In germline, CDR1 is SSHAT, CDR2 FNYEAQ (reference sequence). CDR3 length equals 15 residues. Trimming cost V 1 base and J 6 bases, with 15 bases left between them. The DNA of the CDR3 is TGTGCCAGCAGCTTAGTTAGCCAGAAGAGTAATGGCTACACCTTC. It codes for CASSLVSQKSNGYTF.

The CDR3, as DNA: TGTGCCAGCAGCCTCCACCCTACAGCCAATGAAAAACTGTTTTTT. Protein sequence: CASSLHPTANEKLFF. The chain employs TRBV11-2 and TRBJ1-4; unclear D gene. CDR3 length: 15 residues. V was shortened by 5 bases and J by 5 bases, with 15 bases between the two germline ends. Germline CDR1 SGHAT, CDR2 FQNNGV.

The CDR3 DNA reads as TGTGCCAGCAGTTTGGGGGGAAAAGAGACCCAGTACTTC. This translates into CASSLGGKETQYF. This chain connects TRBV28 to TRBJ2-5, with D possibly being TRBD2 (6 bases). There are 13 residues in the CDR3. The germline CDR1 and CDR2 sequences are MDHEN and SYDVKM. Trimming pared 3 bases from V and 3 bases from J, leaving 8 bases between. Full variable domain (outside the CDR3, taken from reference TRBV28 and TRBJ2-5): DVKVTQSSRYLVKRTGEKVFLECVQDMDHENMFWYRQDPGLGLRLIYFSYDVKMKEKGDIPEGYSVSREKKERFSLILESASTNQTSMYLCASSLGGKETQYFGPGTRLLVL.

The sample holds one count of this clone. The chain uses TRBV9 and TRBJ2-3, with D perhaps given as TRBD1 or TRBD2 (6 bases each). The CDR3 loop spans 15 amino acids. Germline-derived CDR1 and CDR2 are SGDLS and YYNGEE. V was clipped by 2 bases and J by 3 bases, with 13 bases between them. The CDR3 bases are TGTGCCAGCAGCGTCCTGGGGGGCCTAACAGATACGCAGTATTTT. Translated, it gives CASSVLGGLTDTQYF.

The chain joins TRBV6-5 to TRBJ1-2; 10 bases fit TRBD1. Germline V gene data show CDR1 as MNHEY and CDR2 as SVGAGI. The V gene end was trimmed by 1 base and the J gene end by 5 bases; junction bases not matched to a gene: 7. This CDR3 has 16 residues. The CDR3 loop is CASSYFRTGGKYGYTF. CDR3 nucleotide sequence: TGTGCCAGCAGTTACTTTAGGACAGGGGGAAAGTATGGCTACACCTTC.

The chain combines TRBV7-2 with TRBJ1-2; D perhaps matches TRBD1 (5 bases). The CDR3 length is 14 residues. CDR1 is SGHTA, CDR2 FQGNSA, per germline. Trimming left V 1 base short and J 8 bases short, with 14 bases between. The CDR3 is CASSLGGPTGGYTF. CDR3 DNA sequence: TGTGCCAGCAGCTTAGGGGGCCCGACTGGAGGCTACACCTTC.

The rearrangement uses TRBV2 and TRBJ2-7, with D unclear. Between the trimmed V and J ends, which lost 3 bases and 7 bases, there was a span of 16 bases. This CDR3 is built from 14 residues. The germline gives CDR1 SNHLY, CDR2 FYNNEI. CDR3 sequence: CASSEGGAVYEQYF. The CDR3, as DNA: TGTGCCAGCAGTGAGGGCGGTGCGGTCTATGAGCAGTACTTC.

This chain joins TRBV5-1 and TRBJ2-3, with D tentatively TRBD2 (5 bases). The germline V gene encodes CDR1 SGHRS and CDR2 YFSETQ. There are 14 residues in the CDR3. V lost 3 bases to trimming and J lost 6 bases, with 14 bases between them. The DNA of the CDR3 is TGCGCCAGCAGCTCGGGGTCCCCCAGGGATACGCAGTATTTT. Its translation is CASSSGSPRDTQYF.

The V and J genes are TRBV11-3 and TRBJ2-2, with D perhaps TRBD1 or TRBD2 (5 bases each). The germline V gene has CDR1 SGHNT and CDR2 YENEEA. Trimming took 3 bases from V and 3 from J, leaving 17 bases between them. The CDR3 covers 17 residues. CDR3 sequence reads: CASSFTLFVGDTGELFF. CDR3 coding DNA: TGTGCCAGCAGCTTTACCTTATTTGTGGGGGACACCGGGGAGCTGTTTTTT.

The J gene is TRBJ1-5, the V gene TRBV27; 7 positions match TRBD1. From germline, CDR1 is MNHEY and CDR2 SMNVEV (reference sequence). The CDR3 totals 14 residues. With V trimmed by 6 bases and J by 5 bases, 7 bases remained unmatched. The CDR3, as DNA: TGTGCCAGCAGCCCGGACAGGCCGGATCAGCCCCAGCATTTT. This sequence encodes CASSPDRPDQPQHF.

The rearrangement uses TRBV18 and TRBJ1-4; D gene unclear. This CDR3 has 16 residues. Germline CDR1 and CDR2: KGHSH and LQKENI. The germline V and J ends were trimmed by 3 bases and 0 bases, with 11 bases remaining between them. This CDR3 is CASSPRTASTNEKLFF. For the CDR3, the DNA is TGTGCCAGCTCACCCCGGACCGCCTCAACTAATGAAAAACTGTTTTTT.

This CDR3 reads CASSGGSQIQETQYF. The DNA for the CDR3 is TGTGCCAGCAGCGGAGGATCACAGATCCAAGAGACCCAGTACTTC. V gene TRBV9 combines with J gene TRBJ2-5; no clear D. The length of the CDR3 is 15 residues. Germline CDR1 is SGDLS and CDR2 is YYNGEE. Trimming cost V 3 bases and J 1 base, with 13 bases left between them.

This sequence joins TRBV6-5 and TRBJ1-2; a possible D gene is TRBD1 (5 bases). V was trimmed by 2 bases and J by 4 bases, leaving 14 bases between them. Germline V gene lookup returns CDR1 MNHEY and CDR2 SVGAGI. This CDR3 has 15 residues. The CDR3 reads CASSYGTSPFYGYTF. CDR3 DNA sequence: TGTGCCAGCAGTTACGGGACGTCCCCTTTCTATGGCTACACCTTC.

About this clone: Given the absence of the conserved phenylalanine or tryptophan at the CDR3 end, a read error is likely. The chain has TRBV19 and TRBJ1-6, with a tentative D call TRBD1 (6 bases). Germline CDR1 reads LNHDA; CDR2 reads SQIVND (reference sequence). The CDR3 has 14 residues. Trimming pared 5 bases from V and 7 bases from J, leaving 12 bases between. The CDR3 nucleotides read TGTGCCAGTAGTCGGGCAGGGGTGAATTCACCCCTCCACCTT. This encodes CASSRAGVNSPLHL.

A single count supports this clone. The gene calls are TRBV4-2 and TRBJ1-6; no definite D call. Trimming pared 0 bases from V and 13 bases from J, leaving 16 bases between. Looked up from germline, CDR1 is LGHNA and CDR2 is YNFKEQ. The CDR3 is 15 amino acids. The DNA of the CDR3 is TGTGCCAGCAGCCAAGATCGTCAGGCTAGATCGCCCCTCCACTTT. It codes for CASSQDRQARSPLHF.

This clone showed up just once. The chain is built from TRBV3-1 (or the pseudogene TRBV3-2) and TRBJ2-2; 7 bases are a match to TRBD2. Germline lookup yields CDR1 LGHDT and CDR2 YNNKEL (reference sequence). The V gene end was trimmed by 4 bases and the J gene end by 7 bases; junction bases not matched to a gene: 9. The CDR3 loop spans 15 amino acids. CDR3 bases: TGTGCCAGCAGCCCCCAAGTTCGGGGGGTCGGGGAGCTGTTTTTT. The encoded protein is CASSPQVRGVGELFF.

The V call is TRBV28, the J call TRBJ2-1, with D uncertain. This CDR3 has 15 residues. Trimming removed 5 bases from V and 1 base from J, with 12 bases in between. Per germline, CDR1 MDHEN and CDR2 SYDVKM. The chain's CDR3 is CASSVTSGSYNEQFF. CDR3 DNA sequence: TGTGCCAGCAGTGTCACCTCCGGGTCCTACAATGAGCAGTTCTTC. The entire variable domain, with the rest obtained from reference TRBV28 and TRBJ2-1, is as follows: DVKVTQSSRYLVKRTGEKVFLECVQDMDHENMFWYRQDPGLGLRLIYFSYDVKMKEKGDIPEGYSVSREKKERFSLILESASTNQTSMYLCASSVTSGSYNEQFFGPGTRLTVL.

The chain combines TRBV6-5 with TRBJ1-5, with 7 positions matching TRBD1. CDR1 is MNHEY, CDR2 SVGAGI, per germline. The CDR3 sequence is 15 residues long. V was pared by 5 bases and J by 0 bases, with 4 bases of the junction left unmatched. The DNA for the CDR3 is TGTGCCAGCAGTCTCGACAGGGCTAGCAATCAGCCCCAGCATTTT. Translating it yields CASSLDRASNQPQHF.

The rearrangement joins TRBV4-1 to TRBJ2-3; TRBD2 is a possible D gene (7 bases). The length of the CDR3 is 16 residues. Trimming shortened V by 2 bases and J by 6 bases, and 18 bases separated the two germline ends. In germline, CDR1 is MGHRA, CDR2 YSYEKL. CDR3 nucleotide sequence: TGCGCCAGCAGCCAAACTTGGGTGGGGGGGCCGGATACGCAGTATTTT. Translated: CASSQTWVGGPDTQYF.

The chain carries TRBV12-5 and TRBJ2-1, with TRBD1 matching over 7 bases. The germline gives CDR1 LGHNT, CDR2 FRNRAP. The CDR3 is 15 amino acids. V was clipped by 0 bases and J by 5 bases; unmatched bases: 4. The CDR3 coding sequence is TGTGCTAGTGGTTTGGTCAGGGGGTCGCACAATGAGCAGTTCTTC. Its protein product is CASGLVRGSHNEQFF.

This chain joins TRBV16 and TRBJ2-1, with D perhaps being TRBD1 or TRBD2 (5 bases each). V was clipped by 4 bases and J by 9 bases, with 13 bases between them. Germline lookup yields CDR1 KGHSY and CDR2 FQNENV. The CDR3 loop spans 13 amino acids. The CDR3 spells CASSPTWGFEQFF. CDR3 nucleotides: TGTGCCAGCAGCCCAACTTGGGGGTTTGAGCAGTTCTTC.